The T cell receptor beta chain under discussion was sequenced for a study of blood T cell repertoires in COVID-19. In the study overall: Recovery among Cohort 3 donors was established by two negative PCRs, clearance, or symptom resolution.

Sequencing used immunoSEQ multiplex PCR; TCRdb keeps in-frame clones, though not all of them. The sample contains a few hundred thousand clones, approximately 87% of which appear only once. This clonotype was obtained from a man between 35 and 55 years old in a cohort exposed to, infected with or recovered from COVID-19 (not recorded which). Sequenced sample: PBMCs or T cells enriched from blood (not recorded which).

CDR3 loop: CASSLDSAGGWVNIQYF. The CDR3 bases are TGTGCCAGCAGCTTAGATTCAGCGGGAGGCTGGGTAAACATTCAGTACTTC. V usage is TRBV11-2 and J usage is TRBJ2-4, with 9 bases identical to TRBD2. V lost 0 bases and J lost 6; bases outside the gene matches: 9. Germline V gene lookup returns CDR1 SGHAT and CDR2 FQNNGV. This CDR3 contains 17 residues.